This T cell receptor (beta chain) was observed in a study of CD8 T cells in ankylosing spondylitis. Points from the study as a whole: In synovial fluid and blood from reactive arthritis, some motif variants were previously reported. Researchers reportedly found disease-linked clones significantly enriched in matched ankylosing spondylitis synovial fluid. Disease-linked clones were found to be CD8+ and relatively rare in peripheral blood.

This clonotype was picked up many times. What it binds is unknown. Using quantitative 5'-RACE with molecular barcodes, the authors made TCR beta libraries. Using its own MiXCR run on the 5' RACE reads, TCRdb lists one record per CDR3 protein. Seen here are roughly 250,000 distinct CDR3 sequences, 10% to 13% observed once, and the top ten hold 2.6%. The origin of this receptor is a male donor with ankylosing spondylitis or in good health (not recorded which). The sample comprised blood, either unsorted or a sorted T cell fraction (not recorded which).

CDR3 DNA sequence: TGCGCCAGCAGCCTTGGTACCCCGGGACAGGGTAATGAAAAACTGTTTTTT. Protein product: CASSLGTPGQGNEKLFF. This chain connects TRBV4-1 to TRBJ1-4; 9 positions agree with TRBD1. The CDR3 extends over 17 amino acids. Germline trimming cut 4 bases from V and 4 bases from J; bases unmatched to any gene: 10. Germline assignment: CDR1 MGHRA and CDR2 YSYEKL.